The TCR beta chain described here comes from a study of vaccination effects on CD4 cells after COVID-19. Study-level background: Participants got two doses of BNT162b2 or mRNA-1273 vaccine. General study results and limits: Late post-vaccination, clones induced by infection and those induced by vaccine underwent marked clonal contraction.

The CDR3 sequence is 14 residues long. Remarks on this clone: Its antigen remains unidentified.

Data came from immunoSEQ multiplex PCR; TCRdb stores just in-frame clones and leaves some out. This table holds approximately 50,000 clones, just under 80% found once. Expansion of antigen-specific CD4+ T cells with viral peptide pools was carried out by the ViraFEST assay before sequencing. Subsequent to 10 days of culture, CD4+ T cells were isolated. Testing of the vaccine recipients showed negative nucleocapsid antibodies and no prior SARS-CoV-2 infection. After around 2.2 million PBMC were placed in each well, they were cultured with around 10 IU/ml IL-2 and approximately 10 ug/ml peptides. IL-2 medium took the place of half the medium on both days 3 and 7.

Sequencing was performed on CD4+ T cells from PBMCs cultured with HCoV-OC43 spike peptides, taken before COVID-19 vaccination. Subset: HCoV-OC43 spike overlapping peptide pool stimulation. This receptor was obtained from a human donor who received a COVID-19 vaccine. The chain links TRBV21-1 to TRBJ2-3; the table's D gene call, TRBD2, was not cross checked with the DNA. TRBV21-1 is designated a pseudogene. CDR3 DNA: TGTGCCAGCAGCAAAAAGATTCGGGCAGATACGCAGTATTTT. The encoded protein is CASSKKIRADTQYF.